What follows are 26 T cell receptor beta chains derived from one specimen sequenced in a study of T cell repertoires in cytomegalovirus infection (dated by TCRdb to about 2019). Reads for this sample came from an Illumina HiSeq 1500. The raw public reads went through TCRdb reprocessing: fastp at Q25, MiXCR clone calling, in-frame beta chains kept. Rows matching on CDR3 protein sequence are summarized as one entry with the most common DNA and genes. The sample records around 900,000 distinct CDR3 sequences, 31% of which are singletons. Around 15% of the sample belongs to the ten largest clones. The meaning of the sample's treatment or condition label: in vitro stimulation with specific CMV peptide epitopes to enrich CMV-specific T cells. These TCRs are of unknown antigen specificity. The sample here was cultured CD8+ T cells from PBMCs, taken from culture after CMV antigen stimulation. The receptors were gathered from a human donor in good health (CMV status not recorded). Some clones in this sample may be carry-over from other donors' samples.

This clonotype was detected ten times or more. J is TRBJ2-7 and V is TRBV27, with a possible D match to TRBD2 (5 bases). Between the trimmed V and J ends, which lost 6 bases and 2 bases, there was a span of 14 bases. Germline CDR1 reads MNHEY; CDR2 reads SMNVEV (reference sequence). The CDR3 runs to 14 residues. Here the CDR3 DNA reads TGTGCCAGCAGGCCGCGGGTCGCCCCCTACGAGCAGTACTTC. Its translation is CASRPRVAPYEQYF.

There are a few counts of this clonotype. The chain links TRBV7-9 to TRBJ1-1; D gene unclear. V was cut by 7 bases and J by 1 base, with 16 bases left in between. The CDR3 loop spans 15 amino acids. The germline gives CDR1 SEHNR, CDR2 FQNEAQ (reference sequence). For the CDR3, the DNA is TGTGCCAGCAAACCGGGAGGGATGGCGAACACTGAAGCTTTCTTT. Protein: CASKPGGMANTEAFF.

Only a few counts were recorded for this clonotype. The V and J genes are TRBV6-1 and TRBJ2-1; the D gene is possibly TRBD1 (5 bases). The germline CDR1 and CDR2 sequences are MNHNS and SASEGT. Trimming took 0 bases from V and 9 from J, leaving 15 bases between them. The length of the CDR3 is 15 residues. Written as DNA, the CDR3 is TGTGCCAGCAGTGAAGCAGGGTACGGTAGGGGTGAGCAGTTCTTC. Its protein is CASSEAGYGRGEQFF.

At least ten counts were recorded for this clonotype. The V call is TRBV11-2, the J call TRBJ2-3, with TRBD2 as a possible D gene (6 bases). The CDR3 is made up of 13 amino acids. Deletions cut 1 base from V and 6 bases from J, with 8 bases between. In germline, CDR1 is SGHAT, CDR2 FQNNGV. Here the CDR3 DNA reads TGTGCCAGCAGCTTAGCTCGGGGGGATACGCAGTATTTT. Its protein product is CASSLARGDTQYF.

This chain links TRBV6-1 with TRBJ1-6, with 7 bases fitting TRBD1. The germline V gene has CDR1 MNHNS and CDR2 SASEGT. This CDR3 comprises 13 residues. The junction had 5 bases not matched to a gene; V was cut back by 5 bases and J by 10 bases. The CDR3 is CASSTPGQSPLHF. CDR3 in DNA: TGTGCCAGCAGTACCCCGGGACAGTCACCCCTCCACTTT.

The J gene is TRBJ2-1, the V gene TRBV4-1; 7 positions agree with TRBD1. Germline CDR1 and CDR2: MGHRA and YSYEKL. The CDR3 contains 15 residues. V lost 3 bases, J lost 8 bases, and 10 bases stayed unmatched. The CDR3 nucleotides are TGCGCCAGCAGCCATGGCCGAGGGGGCCCGGATGAGCAGTTCTTC. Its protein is CASSHGRGGPDEQFF.

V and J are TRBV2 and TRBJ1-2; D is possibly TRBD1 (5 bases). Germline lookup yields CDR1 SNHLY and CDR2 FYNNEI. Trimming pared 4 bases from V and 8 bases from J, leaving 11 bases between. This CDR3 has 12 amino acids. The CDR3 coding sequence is TGTGCCAGCAGTGGGATGGGGCAAGGCTACACCTTC. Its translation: CASSGMGQGYTF.

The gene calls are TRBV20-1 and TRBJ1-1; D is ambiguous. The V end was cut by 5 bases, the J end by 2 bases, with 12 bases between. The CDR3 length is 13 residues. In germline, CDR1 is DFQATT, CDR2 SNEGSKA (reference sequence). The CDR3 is CSASLSSNTEAFF. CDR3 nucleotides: TGCAGTGCTTCTCTTTCGAGTAACACTGAAGCTTTCTTT.

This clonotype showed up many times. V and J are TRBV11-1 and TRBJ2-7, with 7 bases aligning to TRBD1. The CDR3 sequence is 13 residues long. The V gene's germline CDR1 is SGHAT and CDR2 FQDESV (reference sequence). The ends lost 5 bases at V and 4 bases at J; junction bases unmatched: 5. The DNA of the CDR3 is TGTGCCAGCAGCCCTTCAGGGGGATACGAGCAGTACTTC. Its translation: CASSPSGGYEQYF.

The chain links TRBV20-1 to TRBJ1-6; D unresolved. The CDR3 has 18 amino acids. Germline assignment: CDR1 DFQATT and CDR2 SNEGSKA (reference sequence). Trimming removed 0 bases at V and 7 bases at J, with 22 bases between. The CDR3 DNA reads TGCAGTGCTAGAGATCGTCTCGACATCACGAGCTTAAATTCACCCCTCCACTTT. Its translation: CSARDRLDITSLNSPLHF.

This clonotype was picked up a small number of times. Written as DNA, the CDR3 is TGTGCCAGCAGTTTCGAGACAGGGGCCGCCCCTAACTATGGCTACACCTTC. This encodes CASSFETGAAPNYGYTF. This chain joins TRBV12-3 or TRBV12-4 and TRBJ1-2; 8 positions agree with TRBD1. V dropped 3 bases and J dropped 0; count of bases not matched to a gene: 9. The CDR3 has 17 amino acids.

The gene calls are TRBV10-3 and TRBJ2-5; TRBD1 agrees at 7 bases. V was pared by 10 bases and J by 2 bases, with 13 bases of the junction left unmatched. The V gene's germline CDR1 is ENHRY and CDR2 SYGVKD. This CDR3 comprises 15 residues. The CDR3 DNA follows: TGTGCCACCTATCACCTCCCGGGACAGCAAGAGACCCAGTACTTC. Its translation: CATYHLPGQQETQYF.

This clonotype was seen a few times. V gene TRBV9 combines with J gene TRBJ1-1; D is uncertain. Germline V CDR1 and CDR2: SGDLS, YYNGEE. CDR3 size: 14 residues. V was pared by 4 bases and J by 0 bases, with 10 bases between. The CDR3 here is CASSPNTLNTEAFF. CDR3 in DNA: TGTGCCAGCAGCCCGAACACCCTGAACACTGAAGCTTTCTTT.

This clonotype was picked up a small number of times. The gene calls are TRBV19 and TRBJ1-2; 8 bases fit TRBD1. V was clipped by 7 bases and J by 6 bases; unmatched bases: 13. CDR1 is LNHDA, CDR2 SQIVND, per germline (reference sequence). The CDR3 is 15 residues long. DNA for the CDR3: TGTGCCAGTACCCCGGCCCCAGGGGGCGCGGATGGCTACACCTTC. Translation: CASTPAPGGADGYTF.

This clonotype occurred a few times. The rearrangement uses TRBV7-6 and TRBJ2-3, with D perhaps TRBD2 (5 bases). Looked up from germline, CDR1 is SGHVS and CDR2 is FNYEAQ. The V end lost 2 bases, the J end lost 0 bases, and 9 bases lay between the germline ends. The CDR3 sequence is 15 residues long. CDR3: CASSLPSSSTDTQYF. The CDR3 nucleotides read TGTGCCAGCAGCTTACCTAGCTCTAGCACAGATACGCAGTATTTT.

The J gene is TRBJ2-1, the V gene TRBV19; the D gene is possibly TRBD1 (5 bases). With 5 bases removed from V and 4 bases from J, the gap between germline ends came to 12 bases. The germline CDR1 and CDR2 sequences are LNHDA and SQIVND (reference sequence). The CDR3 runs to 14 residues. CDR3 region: CASSPSDTYNEQFF. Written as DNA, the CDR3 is TGTGCCAGTAGTCCCTCGGACACATACAATGAGCAGTTCTTC.

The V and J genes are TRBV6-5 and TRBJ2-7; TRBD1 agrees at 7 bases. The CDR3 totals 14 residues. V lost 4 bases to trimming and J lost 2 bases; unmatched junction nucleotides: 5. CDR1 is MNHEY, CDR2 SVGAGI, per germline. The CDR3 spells CASSSRTGPYEQYV. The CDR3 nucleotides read TGTGCCAGCAGTTCCAGGACAGGTCCCTACGAGCAGTACGTC.

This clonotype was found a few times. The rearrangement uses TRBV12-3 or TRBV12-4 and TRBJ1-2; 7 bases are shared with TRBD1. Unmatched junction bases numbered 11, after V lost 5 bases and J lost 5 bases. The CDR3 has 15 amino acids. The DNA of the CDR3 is TGTGCCAGCAGTCATCCGGGACAGAGTAATTATGGCTACACCTTC. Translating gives CASSHPGQSNYGYTF.

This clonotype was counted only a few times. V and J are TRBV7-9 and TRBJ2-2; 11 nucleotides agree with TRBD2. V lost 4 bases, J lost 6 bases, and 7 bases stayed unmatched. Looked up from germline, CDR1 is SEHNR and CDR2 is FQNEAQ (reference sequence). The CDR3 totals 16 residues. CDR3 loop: CASSSGTSGLSGELFF. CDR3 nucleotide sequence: TGTGCCAGCAGCTCTGGGACTAGCGGTTTATCCGGGGAGCTGTTTTTT.

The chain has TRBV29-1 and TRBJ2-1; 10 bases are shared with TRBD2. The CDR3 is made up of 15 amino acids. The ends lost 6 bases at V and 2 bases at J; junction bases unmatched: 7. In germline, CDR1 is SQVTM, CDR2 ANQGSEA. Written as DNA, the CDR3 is TGCAGCGTAGGGGGGACTAGCGTTACCTACAATGAGCAGTTCTTC. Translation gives CSVGGTSVTYNEQFF.

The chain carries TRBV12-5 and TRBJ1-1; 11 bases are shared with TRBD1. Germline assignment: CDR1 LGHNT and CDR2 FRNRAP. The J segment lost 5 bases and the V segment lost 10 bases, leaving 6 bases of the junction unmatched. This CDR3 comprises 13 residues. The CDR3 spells CANGQGAMTEAFF. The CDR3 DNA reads TGTGCTAATGGACAGGGGGCGATGACTGAAGCTTTCTTT.

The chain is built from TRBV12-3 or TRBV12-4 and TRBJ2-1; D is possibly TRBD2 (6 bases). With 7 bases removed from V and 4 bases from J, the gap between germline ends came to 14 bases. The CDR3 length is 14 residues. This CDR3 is CASTLGGVYNEQFF. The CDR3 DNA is TGTGCCAGCACCCTCGGGGGAGTTTACAATGAGCAGTTCTTC.

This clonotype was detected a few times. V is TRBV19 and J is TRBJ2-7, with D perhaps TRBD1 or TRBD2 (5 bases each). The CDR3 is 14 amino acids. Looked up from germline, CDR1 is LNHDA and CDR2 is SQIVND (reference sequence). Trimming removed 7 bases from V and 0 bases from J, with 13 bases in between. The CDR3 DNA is TGTGCCAGTACCCCGGGACCAAGCTCCTACGAGCAGTACTTC. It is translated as CASTPGPSSYEQYF. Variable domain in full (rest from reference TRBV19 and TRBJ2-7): DGGITQSPKYLFRKEGQNVTLSCEQNLNHDAMYWYRQDPGQGLRLIYYSQIVNDFQKGDIAEGYSVSREKKESFPLTVTSAQKNPTAFYLCASTPGPSSYEQYFGPGTRLTVT.

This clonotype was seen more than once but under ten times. The CDR3 DNA follows: TGTGCCAGCAGTGAGGGGTTCAGGGCTATAAATGAAAAACTGTTTTTT. Its translation is CASSEGFRAINEKLFF. The gene calls are TRBV2 and TRBJ1-4, with D possibly TRBD1 on 5 matching bases. Germline V gene lookup returns CDR1 SNHLY and CDR2 FYNNEI. This CDR3 has 16 amino acids. V shed 3 bases and J shed 5 bases, with 16 bases lying between them.

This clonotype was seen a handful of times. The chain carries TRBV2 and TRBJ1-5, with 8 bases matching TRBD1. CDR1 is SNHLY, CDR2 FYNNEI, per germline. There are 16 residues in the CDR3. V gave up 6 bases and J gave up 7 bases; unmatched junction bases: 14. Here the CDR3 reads CASRGTVQGARQPQHF. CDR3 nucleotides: TGTGCCAGCAGGGGGACGGTTCAGGGGGCGAGACAGCCCCAGCATTTT.

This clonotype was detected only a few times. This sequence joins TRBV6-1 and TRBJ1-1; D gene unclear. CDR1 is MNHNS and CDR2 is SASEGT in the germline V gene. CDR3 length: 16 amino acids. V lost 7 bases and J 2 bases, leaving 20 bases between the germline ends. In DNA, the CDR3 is TGTGCCAGCATGGTCCTCCCCCGGAGGCCCAACACTGAAGCTTTCTTT. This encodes CASMVLPRRPNTEAFF.